The 16 T cell receptor beta chains reported below all come from one sample, sequenced in a study of blood T cell repertoires in COVID-19. Measured with immunoSEQ multiplex PCR; TCRdb has only the in-frame clones, and not every one. The table records 300,000 to 450,000 clones, around 87% of them present only once. Sample: PBMCs or T cells enriched from blood (not recorded which). These receptors were collected from a man aged 30-40 years who had recovered from COVID-19.

This chain connects TRBV6-5 to TRBJ1-2; 8 bases agree with TRBD1. The CDR3 runs to 13 residues. Germline CDR1 and CDR2: MNHEY and SVGAGI. The trim removed 8 bases at V and 7 bases at J, leaving 9 bases unmatched. The CDR3 protein is CASPTQGAPGYTF. CDR3 bases: TGTGCCAGCCCCACGCAGGGGGCTCCTGGCTACACCTTC.

The chain employs TRBV18 and TRBJ2-3; D is possibly TRBD2 (5 bases). Germline loops: CDR1 KGHSH, CDR2 LQKENI. This CDR3 spans 14 amino acids. Trimming stripped 3 bases from V and 4 bases from J, with 11 bases between. CDR3 region: CASSPSAGADTQYF. The CDR3 bases are TGTGCCAGCTCACCCTCGGCCGGGGCAGATACGCAGTATTTT.

The chain uses TRBV20-1 and TRBJ1-1; D unresolved. The CDR3 is 11 amino acids. V was shortened by 1 base and J by 7 bases, with 7 bases between the two germline ends. Germline V gene lookup returns CDR1 DFQATT and CDR2 SNEGSKA (reference sequence). CDR3 in DNA: TGCAGTGCTAGAGGGGCGGGTGAAGCTTTCTTT. Residues: CSARGAGEAFF.

In its sample, this clone was seen a few times. The gene calls are TRBV18 and TRBJ1-1, with TRBD1 identical over 8 bases. The V gene's germline CDR1 is KGHSH and CDR2 LQKENI. V was clipped by 5 bases and J by 7 bases; unmatched bases: 3. The CDR3 sequence is 12 residues long. CDR3 DNA sequence: TGTGCCAGCTCAAAGGACAGGGATGAAGCTTTCTTT. Encoded protein: CASSKDRDEAFF.

CDR3 bases: TGTGCCAGCAGGGGTGGACAGGGCGGAGATTATAATTCACCCCTCCACTTT. As protein: CASRGGQGGDYNSPLHF. V and J are TRBV11-2 and TRBJ1-6; 8 bases align to TRBD1. V lost 6 bases to trimming and J lost 4 bases; unmatched junction nucleotides: 11. The CDR3 is 17 residues long. Germline CDR1 SGHAT, CDR2 FQNNGV.

The chain combines TRBV7-9 with TRBJ2-4; D gene ambiguous. Deletions cut 6 bases from V and 4 bases from J, with 10 bases between. The CDR3 has 13 amino acids. The germline gives CDR1 SEHNR, CDR2 FQNEAQ (reference sequence). As DNA, the CDR3 is TGTGCCAGCAGTCGAACAGAAAAAAACATTCAGTACTTC. Its protein is CASSRTEKNIQYF.

The J gene is TRBJ2-2, the V gene TRBV7-8, with 10 bases matching TRBD2. The CDR3 spans 17 residues. V shed 2 bases, J shed 4 bases, and the junction held 7 bases outside the gene matches. The germline V gene encodes CDR1 SGHVS and CDR2 FQNEAQ. The CDR3 loop reads CASSLMTAGGSTGELFF. CDR3 coding DNA: TGTGCCAGCAGCTTAATGACAGCGGGGGGGAGCACCGGGGAGCTGTTTTTT.

Points on this clone: Within the sample, other DNA sequences also encode this same CDR3. The chain is built from TRBV4-2 and TRBJ2-2; D unclear. The CDR3 extends over 14 amino acids. CDR1 and CDR2 from the germline V gene are LGHNA and YNFKEQ. V lost 0 bases, J lost 5 bases, and 7 bases lay in between. The CDR3 reads CASSQDTGTGELFF. Written as DNA, the CDR3 is TGTGCCAGCAGCCAAGATACCGGGACCGGGGAGCTGTTTTTT.

The chain uses TRBV4-3 and TRBJ2-7, with a possible D match to TRBD2 (6 bases). Germline V CDR1 and CDR2: LGHNA, YSLEER. CDR3 length: 13 amino acids. V shed 0 bases and J shed 7 bases, with 10 bases lying between them. CDR3 amino acids: CASSQELAWEQYF. The CDR3 DNA follows: TGCGCCAGCAGCCAAGAACTAGCATGGGAGCAGTACTTC.

Only a few counts were recorded for this clone. This chain links TRBV2 with TRBJ1-5; 7 bases fit TRBD1. This CDR3 contains 15 residues. Germline CDR1 and CDR2: SNHLY and FYNNEI. Trimming cost V 4 bases and J 6 bases; bases outside gene matches: 9. CDR3 in amino acids: CASSGDDRVGQPQHF. As DNA, the CDR3 is TGTGCCAGCAGTGGAGATGACAGGGTGGGTCAGCCCCAGCATTTT.

The V gene is TRBV29-1, the J gene TRBJ2-5, with 7 bases that match TRBD1. The V gene end was trimmed by 7 bases and the J gene end by 3 bases; junction bases not matched to a gene: 8. The germline gives CDR1 SQVTM, CDR2 ANQGSEA. The CDR3 contains 13 residues. The CDR3 protein is CSEQGQGEETQYF. CDR3 coding DNA: TGCAGCGAACAAGGGCAGGGGGAAGAGACCCAGTACTTC.

V gene TRBV27 combines with J gene TRBJ1-4, with 9 bases lining up with TRBD1. J gave up 8 bases and V 11 bases, and 9 bases lay outside the gene matches. CDR3 size: 13 residues. CDR1 and CDR2 (germline): MNHEY, SMNVEV (reference sequence). CDR3 coding DNA: TGTGCCGGTGGACAGGGGAGGGGGGAAAAACTGTTTTTT. Translating it yields CAGGQGRGEKLFF.

The J gene is TRBJ1-1, the V gene TRBV27, with 8 bases lining up with TRBD1. V lost 6 bases to trimming and J lost 4 bases; unmatched junction nucleotides: 7. The CDR3 sequence is 14 residues long. CDR1 and CDR2 from the germline V gene are MNHEY and SMNVEV (reference sequence). The CDR3 region has the DNA TGTGCCAGCAGCCTTCAGGGGGCGTTCACTGAAGCTTTCTTT. Translating gives CASSLQGAFTEAFF.

The chain recombines TRBV27 with TRBJ2-3; 8 bases are a match to TRBD1. Germline-derived CDR1 and CDR2 are MNHEY and SMNVEV (reference sequence). V gave up 0 bases and J gave up 3 bases; unmatched junction bases: 14. The CDR3 totals 19 residues. CDR3 DNA sequence: TGTGCCAGCAGTTTATCGGGACAGGTTCTTCTCTCACGTACAGATACGCAGTATTTT. Translation: CASSLSGQVLLSRTDTQYF.

The chain employs TRBV5-1 and TRBJ2-7, with D possibly being TRBD1 (6 bases). Germline CDR1 reads SGHRS; CDR2 reads YFSETQ. Trimming took off 3 bases at V and 7 bases at J, with 14 bases between the two ends. The CDR3 has 13 amino acids. The CDR3 reads CASSYRETREQYF. The CDR3, as DNA: TGCGCCAGCAGCTACAGGGAAACTAGGGAGCAGTACTTC.

In regard to this clone: Other DNA sequences in this specimen translate into the identical CDR3. V and J are TRBV7-9 and TRBJ1-5; no reliable D call. The CDR3 totals 12 residues. Trimming cost V 2 bases and J 5 bases, with 4 bases left between them. Looked up from germline, CDR1 is SEHNR and CDR2 is FQNEAQ (reference sequence). DNA for the CDR3: TGTGCCAGCAGCTTACTTGATCAGCCCCAGCATTTT. Encoded protein: CASSLLDQPQHF.